These T cell receptor beta chains were read from a single sample in a study of OX40 agonist ivuxolimab in advanced cancers. The protocol was immunoSEQ multiplex PCR, while the TCRdb copy is restricted to in-frame clones and leaves out a portion. The repertoire holds tens of thousands of clones, with roughly 90% as singletons. The source was CD4+ or CD8+ T cells sorted from blood, collected in a trial of the OX40 agonist ivuxolimab. The receptors were gathered from an adult with an advanced solid tumor such as melanoma, head and neck, liver or kidney cancer. Both conserved end residues are part of each CDR3. The D gene is left open where the match is weak. Expanded clones get a size class; other rows say once, few or many, or leave the size out.

clone size	J gene	V gene	D gene	CDR3 DNA	CDR3 protein
once	TRBJ1-1	TRBV9	-	TGTGCCAGCTGGAGGGGACCCCTGGCTGAAGCTTTCTTT	CASWRGPLAEAFF
-	TRBJ2-4	TRBV28	-	TGTGCCAGCAGCCCCGGGACACTTCCCCTAGAGGGCAAAAACATTCAGTACTTC	CASSPGTLPLEGKNIQYF
few	TRBJ2-7	TRBV6-1	-	TGTGCCAGCAGTGAACAGGGGCCCTCCTACGAGCAGTACTTC	CASSEQGPSYEQYF
-	TRBJ2-5	TRBV28	-	TGTGCCAGCAAACCTGCAGGGGAAGAGACCCAGTACTTC	CASKPAGEETQYF
-	TRBJ1-6	TRBV5-5	TRBD1	TGTGCCAGCAGCTTGGCCGGGACAGAGTCACCCCTCCACTTT	CASSLAGTESPLHF
-	TRBJ2-7	TRBV6-5	-	TGTGCCAGCAGTTACGGCATAAGCTCCTACGAGCAGTACTTC	CASSYGISSYEQYF
-	TRBJ2-5	TRBV5-4	-	TGTGCCAGCAGCTTGATGGGAGACCAGACCCAGTACTTC	CASSLMGDQTQYF
-	TRBJ2-3	TRBV5-4	-	TGTGCCAGCAGCTTGGTGGGATCCATCAGCACAGATACGCAGTATTTT	CASSLVGSISTDTQYF
-	TRBJ2-5	TRBV28	-	TGTGCCAGCAGTTTATCGCTAGCTCAAGAGACCCAGTACTTC	CASSLSLAQETQYF
-	TRBJ2-1	TRBV7-2	TRBD1	TGTGCCAGCAGCTTAGGGACAGGTCCCAGGGGGCAGTTCTTC	CASSLGTGPRGQFF
once	TRBJ1-2	TRBV6-9	-	TGTGCCAGCAGTTGGCCATTGGACTCTTGCTATGGCTACACCTTC	CASSWPLDSCYGYTF
-	TRBJ2-7	TRBV28	TRBD1	TGTGCCAGCAGAATACGGACAGGGCCGACGTACGAGCAGTACTTC	CASRIRTGPTYEQYF
-	TRBJ1-1	TRBV5-1	TRBD1	TGCGCCAGCAGCTTCTACGGACAGGGGGACACTGAAGCTTTCTTT	CASSFYGQGDTEAFF
-	TRBJ1-5	TRBV6-4	-	TGTGCCAGCAGTGACGTTGGGGGGCGGGCTAGCAATCAGCCCCAGCATTTT	CASSDVGGRASNQPQHF
-	TRBJ2-3	TRBV21-1	-	TGTGCCAGCAGCAATAGGACAGGGGGGCGTCGGTATTTT	CASSNRTGGRRYF
-	TRBJ2-5	TRBV2	TRBD2	TGTGCCAGTACTAGCGGGGGGGCCTTTTCAGAGACCCAGTACTTC	CASTSGGAFSETQYF
-	TRBJ1-5	TRBV18	TRBD1	TGTGCCAGCTCATCGCTCGGACAGGGGGCTCAGCCCCAGCATTTT	CASSSLGQGAQPQHF
-	TRBJ1-4	TRBV2	-	TGTGCCAGCAGGGGGCAGGAGTTTAATGAAAAACTGTTTTTT	CASRGQEFNEKLFF
-	TRBJ2-5	TRBV5-1	TRBD2	TGCGCCAGCAGCTTGGCCCGGGGACTGGGGGGGGAGACCCAGTACTTC	CASSLARGLGGETQYF
-	TRBJ1-2	TRBV7-9	TRBD1	TGTGCCAGCAGCCCACACAGGGGAACTAACTATGGCTACACCTTC	CASSPHRGTNYGYTF
once	TRBJ2-3	TRBV5-1	-	TGCGCCAGCAGCGTGCAAAATACGCAGTATTTT	CASSVQNTQYF
-	TRBJ2-1	TRBV5-1	-	TGCGCCAGCAGCTTGCAGGCCGAGCAGTTCTTC	CASSLQAEQFF
-	TRBJ2-5	TRBV6-6	TRBD2	TGTGCCAGCAGTTACCGGGCGGGAGTGGAGACCCAGTACTTC	CASSYRAGVETQYF
-	TRBJ2-3	TRBV29-1	TRBD1	TGCAGCGTTGAAGATCCAGGGACAGGACTCACAGATACGCAGTATTTT	CSVEDPGTGLTDTQYF
-	TRBJ1-6	TRBV11-2	TRBD1	TGTGCCAGCAGCTTATCAGGGGGCGCGGGTTCACCCCTCCACTTT	CASSLSGGAGSPLHF
-	TRBJ2-1	TRBV10-3	TRBD2	TGTGCCATCAGGCTAGCGGGAGAGGAAAATGAGCAGTTCTTC	CAIRLAGEENEQFF
-	TRBJ2-5	TRBV5-1	TRBD2	TGCGCCAGCTCCGAGAGGCGGGGGGAAGAGACCCAGTACTTC	CASSERRGEETQYF
-	TRBJ2-5	TRBV6-6	TRBD1	TGTGCCAGCAGGTGGACAGGGGCAGAGACCCAGTACTTC	CASRWTGAETQYF
-	TRBJ2-1	TRBV5-1	TRBD2	TGCGCCAGCAGCACTTCTAGCGGAACTCACAATGAGCAGTTCTTC	CASSTSSGTHNEQFF
-	TRBJ2-7	TRBV4-1	TRBD1	TGCGCCAGCAGCCCTGGGACAGGGGGGGACACCTACGAGCAGTACTTC	CASSPGTGGDTYEQYF
-	TRBJ2-1	TRBV29-1	-	TGCAGCGTCTCTAAGTCACTAGATGAGCAGTTCTTC	CSVSKSLDEQFF
-	TRBJ1-1	TRBV6-4	-	TGTGCCAGCAGGGCCCAGGCGGGAAACACTGAAGCTTTCTTT	CASRAQAGNTEAFF
-	TRBJ1-2	TRBV29-1	-	TGCAGCGTTGATGGGGGGACCTATGGCTACACCTTC	CSVDGGTYGYTF
-	TRBJ1-1	TRBV5-6	-	TGTGCCAGCAGCTCCTTTCTGGACACTGAAGCTTTCTTT	CASSSFLDTEAFF
-	TRBJ1-5	TRBV27	TRBD1	TGTGCCAGCAGTTTGGTAGGGGGCATGGGGCAGCCCCAGCATTTT	CASSLVGGMGQPQHF
-	TRBJ2-7	TRBV5-5	TRBD2	TGTGCCAGCACCTTGACTAGCGGGAAGGACGAGCAGTACTTC	CASTLTSGKDEQYF
-	TRBJ2-7	TRBV11-2	TRBD1	TGTGCCAGCAGCTCGGGACAGTTCTCCTACGAGCAGTACTTC	CASSSGQFSYEQYF
-	TRBJ1-2	TRBV6-5	-	TGTGCCAGCAGTTCTCCAACAGGGAACTATGGCTACACCTTC	CASSSPTGNYGYTF
-	TRBJ1-2	TRBV21-1	-	TGTGCCAGCAGACGCAGGTTATACAGAAAGACCTATGGCTACACCTTC	CASRRRLYRKTYGYTF
-	TRBJ2-7	TRBV6-5	-	TGTGCCAGCAGTTACTCCCCCCAGAATTACGAGCAGTACTTC	CASSYSPQNYEQYF
once	TRBJ2-7	TRBV4-2	-	TGTGCCAGCAGCCATGCGGGGACCTACGAGCAGTACTTC	CASSHAGTYEQYF
-	TRBJ2-7	TRBV5-1	-	TGCGCCAGCAGCTTGGAGAGGTACTCCTACGAGCAGTACTTC	CASSLERYSYEQYF
-	TRBJ2-3	TRBV29-1	-	TGCAGCGTTTCTTTACGACCCACAGATACGCAGTATTTT	CSVSLRPTDTQYF
-	TRBJ2-3	TRBV7-2	-	TGTGCCAGCGGCCAGGGTGGATCAGATACGCAGTATTTT	CASGQGGSDTQYF
-	TRBJ2-3	TRBV19	TRBD2	TGTGCCAGTAGTCCGGGACTAGCAGTAGATACGCAGTATTTT	CASSPGLAVDTQYF
-	TRBJ2-7	TRBV5-1	-	TGCGCCAGCAGCTTGTCTAGCGAGACCTACGAGCAGTACTTC	CASSLSSETYEQYF
-	TRBJ2-7	TRBV6-5	-	TGTGCCAGCAGTTACGCTGGTGAGCAGTACTTC	CASSYAGEQYF
-	TRBJ2-7	TRBV6-6	-	TGTGCCAGCAGTTACAGTCAAGGAAGCTCCTACGAGCAGTACTTC	CASSYSQGSSYEQYF
-	TRBJ1-2	TRBV29-1	TRBD1	TGCAGCTCGTGGACAGGGACGTATGGCTACACCTTC	CSSWTGTYGYTF
-	TRBJ2-5	TRBV5-1	-	TGCGCCAGCAGCTTGGGGGGGTCCGCCTTCCAAGAGACCCAGTACTTC	CASSLGGSAFQETQYF
-	TRBJ2-5	TRBV7-6	-	TGTGCCAGCAGATCTCAGGAGACCCAGTACTTC	CASRSQETQYF
-	TRBJ1-4	TRBV19	-	TGTGCCAGTAGTGCGGGACCTCCAGGGAACCTGCTATTGCGAACTAATGAAAAACTGTTTTTT	CASSAGPPGNLLLRTNEKLFF
few	TRBJ2-1	TRBV14	-	TGTGCCAGCAGCCTCACTTTGGGGGGTGAGCAGTTCTTC	CASSLTLGGEQFF
-	TRBJ1-5	TRBV5-5	-	TGTGCCAGCAGCTGGGGTGGCAATCAGCCCCAGCATTTT	CASSWGGNQPQHF
-	TRBJ2-7	TRBV5-5	-	TGTGCCAGCAGACTCCGTTTAGCTGGGGGCGAATACGAGCAGTACTTC	CASRLRLAGGEYEQYF
-	TRBJ1-1	TRBV5-6	-	TGTGCCAGCAGCTTGGGTAGGGGGGGCACTGAAGCTTTCTTT	CASSLGRGGTEAFF
-	TRBJ2-3	TRBV4-1	TRBD2	TGCGCCAGCAGCCAAGATTTTGCGGGGGGGAATCAAGATACGCAGTATTTT	CASSQDFAGGNQDTQYF